This T cell receptor beta chain emerged from a study of blood T cell repertoires in COVID-19. This CDR3 has 13 amino acids. Trimming removed 3 bases from V and 5 bases from J, with 10 bases in between. Original data processing: Reference gene primer amplification gave nucleated cell count estimates. Assay used: immunoSEQ multiplex PCR; TCRdb lists only in-frame clones, some missing. V and J calls and clone size are copied from that table; D and trimming were computed from the DNA. This repertoire shows around 130,000 clones, less than 90% found once; its top ten account for around 2.3%. Sequencing was done on a sample of PBMCs or T cells enriched from blood (not recorded which). This TCR derives from a woman aged 45-65 years who had recovered from COVID-19. V is TRBV12-3 or TRBV12-4 and J is TRBJ1-2; unclear D gene. CDR3 region: CASSFTREYGYTF. CDR3 coding DNA: TGTGCCAGCAGTTTTACCCGGGAGTATGGCTACACCTTC.